The 9 T cell receptor beta chains given below trace back to one sample, sequenced in a study of cytomegalovirus exposure and HLA in healthy donors (dated by TCRdb to between 2016 and 2019). Library prep was done by the immunoSEQ multiplex PCR assay. TCRdb took this table from immuneACCESS and kept in-frame rearrangements with V and J called. Such tables lack part of the clones; where checked against another copy, unresolved V genes explain under half of the gap, and the rest is unexplained. The sample table shows 85,000 to 95,000 clones, and approximately 96% are seen once. The top ten constitute roughly 0.8% of the sample. The sample comprised PBMCs. The receptors were sampled from a man younger than 35 in good health and CMV-seronegative.

The chain uses TRBV5-1 and TRBJ2-7, with 9 bases lining up with TRBD1. Germline CDR1 SGHRS, CDR2 YFSETQ. Trimming removed 0 bases from V and 9 bases from J; junction bases left unmatched: 16. CDR3 length: 17 residues. CDR3 amino acids: CASSLALRTGVGSSQYF. CDR3 bases: TGCGCCAGCAGCTTGGCCCTAAGGACAGGGGTAGGATCGTCGCAGTACTTC.

The chain is built from TRBV9 and TRBJ2-5; TRBD1 matches at 11 bases. The CDR3 spans 15 residues. The germline V gene encodes CDR1 SGDLS and CDR2 YYNGEE. After removal of 2 bases from V and 3 bases from J, the junction contained 3 bases not matched to a gene. The CDR3: CASSVGTGGEETQYF. CDR3 in DNA: TGTGCCAGCAGCGTCGGGACAGGGGGAGAAGAGACCCAGTACTTC.

The V and J genes are TRBV5-6 and TRBJ1-3, with TRBD1 identical over 8 bases. The germline gives CDR1 SGHDT, CDR2 YYEEEE. With 0 bases clipped from V and 7 bases from J, the junction kept 6 bases outside the gene matches. The CDR3 extends over 15 amino acids. The CDR3 is CASSLVDRGSNTIYF. The CDR3 DNA reads as TGTGCCAGCAGCTTGGTAGACAGGGGTTCTAACACCATATATTTT.

The CDR3 nucleotides are TGTGCCAGCAGCTTTAGCGGGAGGGCCTATGAGCAGTTCTTC. This sequence encodes CASSFSGRAYEQFF. The rearrangement links TRBV27 to TRBJ2-1, with TRBD2 identical over 11 bases. V lost 6 bases, J lost 8 bases, and 6 bases stayed unmatched. Germline loops: CDR1 MNHEY, CDR2 SMNVEV (reference sequence). The CDR3 has 14 amino acids.

The V call is TRBV6-5, the J call TRBJ2-6, with D possibly being TRBD2 (6 bases). Per the germline V gene, CDR1 is MNHEY and CDR2 is SVGAGI. CDR3 length: 16 amino acids. Trimming took off 4 bases at V and 2 bases at J, with 12 bases between the two ends. The CDR3 loop is CASSSLLATGANVLTF. CDR3 DNA: TGTGCCAGCAGTTCGTTACTAGCTACTGGGGCCAACGTCCTGACTTTC.

This sequence joins TRBV5-1 and TRBJ2-1; the match to TRBD2 covers 8 bases. Per germline, CDR1 SGHRS and CDR2 YFSETQ. J was trimmed by 3 bases and V by 0 bases; bases with no gene match: 2. CDR3 size: 15 residues. The CDR3 DNA is TGCGCCAGCAGCTTGGAAGCGGGAGACTACAATGAGCAGTTCTTC. It translates to CASSLEAGDYNEQFF. The whole variable domain, filled in from reference TRBV5-1 and TRBJ2-1, reads KAGVTQTPRYLIKTRGQQVTLSCSPISGHRSVSWYQQTPGQGLQFLFEYFSETQRNKGNFPGRFSGRQFSNSRSEMNVSTLELGDSALYLCASSLEAGDYNEQFFGPGTRLTVL.

V and J are TRBV6-6 and TRBJ1-4; weak D call: TRBD1 (5 bases). CDR3 length equals 15 residues. Deletions cut 6 bases from V and 2 bases from J, with 13 bases between. The V gene's germline CDR1 is MNHNY and CDR2 SVGAGI (reference sequence). CDR3 sequence (DNA): TGTGCCAGCAGCGTCGGCCGACAGACTAATGAAAAACTGTTTTTT. Its translation is CASSVGRQTNEKLFF.

The chain combines TRBV13 with TRBJ1-1; TRBD1 aligns across 9 bases. Germline CDR1 reads PRHDT; CDR2 reads FYEKMQ (reference sequence). This CDR3 contains 18 residues. J lost 5 bases, V lost 5 bases, and 18 bases had no gene match. CDR3 region: CASSPTWRGTGRWTEAFF. The CDR3 DNA is TGTGCCAGCAGCCCTACATGGCGGGGGACAGGGCGTTGGACTGAAGCTTTCTTT.

This chain joins TRBV19 and TRBJ2-7; D is possibly TRBD1 (5 bases). Trimming pared 5 bases from V and 2 bases from J, leaving 16 bases between. The germline gives CDR1 LNHDA, CDR2 SQIVND (reference sequence). The CDR3 has 15 residues. CDR3 loop: CASSSGQPVPYEQYF. The CDR3 DNA sequence: TGTGCCAGTAGTTCAGGACAACCGGTCCCCTACGAGCAGTACTTC.